A single sample gave rise to the 21 T cell receptor beta chains below, sequenced in a study of cytomegalovirus exposure and HLA in healthy donors. Amplification used 60 Vbeta primers and 13 Jbeta primers. Clones were sequenced by immunoSEQ multiplex PCR, and TCRdb holds only the in-frame ones, with some missing. The profile shows about 140,000 clones, approximately 83% of them singletons. Sequenced: PBMCs. The source is a male donor in good health and CMV-seronegative.

V and J are TRBV7-9 and TRBJ2-5, with TRBD2 as a possible D gene (6 bases). The CDR3 consists of 15 residues. V was cut by 8 bases and J by 4 bases, with 20 bases left in between. Per the germline V gene, CDR1 is SEHNR and CDR2 is FQNEAQ (reference sequence). CDR3 DNA sequence: TGTGCCAGCTACCGCAGTGGAGGGGTAGGAGAGACCCAGTACTTC. As protein: CASYRSGGVGETQYF.

V and J are TRBV18 and TRBJ2-4; 8 nucleotides match TRBD1. CDR1 and CDR2 from the germline V gene are KGHSH and LQKENI. Trimming cost V 2 bases and J 6 bases; bases outside gene matches: 3. The CDR3 has 14 residues. The CDR3 protein is CASSPLDRANIQYF. The CDR3 region has the DNA TGTGCCAGCTCACCATTGGACAGGGCAAACATTCAGTACTTC.

The gene calls are TRBV7-2 and TRBJ1-1, with TRBD1 as a possible D gene (5 bases). CDR3 size: 13 residues. The V gene lost 2 bases and the J gene lost 1 base, with 5 bases spanning the gap. Germline loops: CDR1 SGHTA, CDR2 FQGNSA. The CDR3 nucleotides are TGTGCCAGCAGCTTAAGGGGGAACACTGAAGCTTTCTTT. This gives the protein CASSLRGNTEAFF.

The genes are TRBV7-2 and TRBJ1-2; D unresolved. The CDR3 is 15 amino acids. V was shortened by 1 base and J by 4 bases, with 13 bases between the two germline ends. Looked up from germline, CDR1 is SGHTA and CDR2 is FQGNSA. CDR3: CASSLGAASIYGYTF. The CDR3 region has the DNA TGTGCCAGCAGCTTAGGTGCGGCCTCGATCTATGGCTACACCTTC.

In this sample, this clone turned up once. The chain's CDR3 is CASSLGADTQYF. The CDR3 DNA reads as TGTGCCAGCAGCTTAGGAGCTGATACGCAGTATTTT. The genes are TRBV7-8 and TRBJ2-3; the D is unclear. V was pared by 1 base and J by 6 bases, with 5 bases between. The germline gives CDR1 SGHVS, CDR2 FQNEAQ. This CDR3 contains 12 residues.

The CDR3 DNA reads TGTGCCAGCAGCGAGTTGGGGGCGGACCAAGAGACCCAGTACTTC. The encoded protein is CASSELGADQETQYF. V and J are TRBV7-3 and TRBJ2-5, with a tentative D call TRBD1 (6 bases). Germline loops: CDR1 SGHTA, CDR2 FQGTGA. The V and J ends lost 5 bases and 0 bases respectively, with 13 bases between them. This CDR3 is 15 amino acids long.

This clone was seen a single time. The rearrangement joins TRBV29-1 to TRBJ1-2; 8 bases agree with TRBD1. J gave up 7 bases and V 2 bases, and 3 bases lay outside the gene matches. The germline gives CDR1 SQVTM, CDR2 ANQGSEA. The CDR3 is 12 residues long. The CDR3 sequence is CSVESTGGGYTF. In DNA form, the CDR3 reads TGCAGCGTTGAAAGTACAGGGGGTGGCTACACCTTC.

As for this clone: Compared with germline, one end of the junction differs, possibly owing to a read error. This sequence joins TRBV18 and TRBJ2-1, with D possibly matching TRBD1 (5 bases). The CDR3 covers 12 residues. The germline CDR1 and CDR2 sequences are KGHSH and LQKENI. The CDR3 sequence: CTSSPTQDEQFF. The CDR3 region has the DNA TGTACCAGCTCACCGACACAGGATGAGCAGTTCTTC.

The chain uses TRBV30 and TRBJ2-7; the match to TRBD1 covers 8 bases. The CDR3 runs to 14 residues. CDR1 is GTSNPN and CDR2 is SVGIG in the germline V gene (reference sequence). The junction had 11 bases not matched to a gene; V was cut back by 3 bases and J by 7 bases. CDR3 DNA sequence: TGTGCCTGGAGCCCCGGGACAGGAGACAGGGAGCAGTACTTC. This gives the protein CAWSPGTGDREQYF.

This chain joins TRBV19 and TRBJ2-7, with D tentatively TRBD2 (7 bases). The CDR3 length is 15 residues. Trimming removed 3 bases at V and 3 bases at J, with 15 bases between. Germline V CDR1 and CDR2: LNHDA, SQIVND (reference sequence). The CDR3: CASSMEGGAVYEQYF. The CDR3 bases are TGTGCCAGTAGTATGGAGGGGGGGGCGGTCTACGAGCAGTACTTC. The full variable domain, its missing parts supplied by reference TRBV19 and TRBJ2-7, is DGGITQSPKYLFRKEGQNVTLSCEQNLNHDAMYWYRQDPGQGLRLIYYSQIVNDFQKGDIAEGYSVSREKKESFPLTVTSAQKNPTAFYLCASSMEGGAVYEQYFGPGTRLTVT.

This clone has a single count. The chain links TRBV7-9 to TRBJ2-6; no definite D call. Trimming left V 5 bases short and J 4 bases short, with 15 bases between. The CDR3 contains 16 residues. The germline V gene has CDR1 SEHNR and CDR2 FQNEAQ (reference sequence). Here the CDR3 reads CASSPIMSSGANVLTF. CDR3 in DNA: TGTGCCAGCAGCCCGATTATGAGCTCCGGGGCCAACGTCCTGACTTTC.

This chain connects TRBV5-4 to TRBJ2-1; 10 bases line up with TRBD2. The germline V gene has CDR1 SGHNT and CDR2 YYREEE (reference sequence). With 1 base clipped from V and 5 bases from J, the junction kept 6 bases outside the gene matches. This CDR3 is built from 16 residues. CDR3 sequence: CASSLMEAGGHNEQFF. As DNA, the CDR3 is TGTGCCAGCAGCTTGATGGAAGCGGGAGGGCACAATGAGCAGTTCTTC.

The rearrangement uses TRBV11-3 and TRBJ2-2, with D unclear. Trimming left V 2 bases short and J 6 bases short, with 7 bases between. CDR3 length equals 13 residues. Germline V gene sequence: CDR1 SGHNT, CDR2 YENEEA. The CDR3, as DNA: TGTGCCAGCAGCTTAAACTCTGCCGGGGAGCTGTTTTTT. The encoded protein is CASSLNSAGELFF.

The chain links TRBV19 to TRBJ2-7; TRBD2 aligns across 7 bases. Germline V lookup: CDR1 LNHDA, CDR2 SQIVND (reference sequence). CDR3 length equals 16 residues. Trimming at V came to 4 bases and at J to 0 bases, leaving 9 bases not matched to a gene. CDR3 region: CASSTVAGQSSYEQYF. The CDR3 DNA is TGTGCCAGTAGTACAGTAGCGGGTCAGAGCTCCTACGAGCAGTACTTC.

The chain joins TRBV28 to TRBJ2-7; the D gene is possibly TRBD1 (5 bases). The CDR3 has 14 amino acids. V was trimmed by 2 bases and J by 7 bases, leaving 15 bases between them. Germline CDR1 MDHEN, CDR2 SYDVKM. The CDR3 DNA reads as TGTGCCAGCAGTTTAGGGCAGTCCAAGGGGGAGCAGTACTTC. Amino acid sequence: CASSLGQSKGEQYF.

This sequence joins TRBV5-1 and TRBJ2-6; 10 bases align to TRBD1. This CDR3 region has 16 residues. The ends lost 2 bases at V and 2 bases at J; junction bases unmatched: 1. Germline V gene lookup returns CDR1 SGHRS and CDR2 YFSETQ. The CDR3 sequence: CASSLGQGAGANVLTF. In DNA form, the CDR3 reads TGCGCCAGCAGCTTAGGACAGGGGGCTGGGGCCAACGTCCTGACTTTC.

The chain has TRBV5-1 and TRBJ2-5; maybe TRBD2 (6 bases). Matching the DNA end better, TRBJ2-7 makes the J call doubtful. This CDR3 is 15 amino acids long. The germline gives CDR1 SGHRS, CDR2 YFSETQ. The CDR3 region has the DNA TGCGCCAGCAGCCAATTTGGAGGGAGCTCCTACGAGCAGTACTTC. Its translation: CASSQFGGSSYEQYF.

The V and J genes are TRBV5-6 and TRBJ1-1; 9 bases fit TRBD1. The V gene's germline CDR1 is SGHDT and CDR2 YYEEEE. This CDR3 is built from 13 residues. V shed 0 bases and J 9 bases; nucleotides not matched to a gene: 3. CDR3 DNA sequence: TGTGCCAGCAGCTTGGCCGGACAGGGGAAAGCTTTCTTT. Translating gives CASSLAGQGKAFF.

The rearrangement uses TRBV27 and TRBJ2-1; D is perhaps TRBD2 (6 bases). V lost 0 bases to trimming and J lost 4 bases, with 10 bases between them. CDR1 and CDR2 from the germline V gene are MNHEY and SMNVEV (reference sequence). This CDR3 has 15 residues. In DNA form, the CDR3 reads TGTGCCAGCAGTTTATCGGTCGGGAGTTACAATGAGCAGTTCTTC. This codes for CASSLSVGSYNEQFF.

V and J are TRBV28 and TRBJ2-4; 8 nucleotides match TRBD1. From germline, CDR1 is MDHEN and CDR2 SYDVKM. The CDR3 length is 16 residues. V dropped 4 bases and J dropped 0; count of bases not matched to a gene: 5. CDR3 nucleotide sequence: TGTGCCAGCAGTTCGCGGACAGGGCTAGCCAAAAACATTCAGTACTTC. This gives the protein CASSSRTGLAKNIQYF.

The J gene is TRBJ2-5, the V gene TRBV9, with 9 bases lining up with TRBD2. CDR3 length: 16 residues. J was trimmed by 4 bases and V by 3 bases; bases with no gene match: 10. CDR1 is SGDLS and CDR2 is YYNGEE in the germline V gene. The CDR3 region has the DNA TGTGCCAGCAGCGGAGCGGGCGGGGGGGTAAGAGAGACCCAGTACTTC. This translates into CASSGAGGGVRETQYF.